This TCR beta chain was observed in a study of patients and donors after allogeneic stem cell transplantation. TCRdb used MiXCR to reprocess the RT-PCR reads, holding one entry per CDR3 protein. The table lists 150,000 to 200,000 distinct CDR3 sequences, 24% of them singletons. Germline CDR1 reads ENHRY; CDR2 reads SYGVKD. J gave up 3 bases and V 4 bases, and 2 bases lay outside the gene matches. The CDR3 loop spans 14 amino acids. This clonotype was seen a handful of times. The sequenced material came from blood, either unsorted or a sorted T cell fraction (not recorded which). This sequence joins TRBV10-3 and TRBJ1-5; 8 bases are shared with TRBD1. This clonotype originated in a human donor who was either an allogeneic HSCT recipient or a stem cell or donor lymphocyte infusion donor (not recorded which). It is not recorded whose cells these are; they may come from a transplant donor. Written as DNA, the CDR3 is TGTGCCATCAGTGGACAGGGGATCAATCAGCCCCAGCATTTT. Translating gives CAISGQGINQPQHF.